This T cell receptor (beta chain) was obtained from a study of spatial heterogeneity in lung cancer. Study as a whole: The average count in raw reads for each unique TCR and UMI combination exceeded 9.5 appearances.

The CDR3 length is 18 residues. The J segment lost 6 bases and the V segment lost 0 bases, leaving 9 bases of the junction unmatched. Germline CDR1 and CDR2: LNHDA and SQIVND (reference sequence). A unique molecular identifier was attached to every TCR cDNA molecule. One entry per CDR3 protein, called by TCRdb with MiXCR from the 5' RACE reads. The table has about 3,400 distinct CDR3 sequences, 5.5% to 6.5% seen once. Time point given: sample taken at primary tumor resection. Without sorting, whole RNA was sequenced from tumor, nontumor lung or frozen PBMC. General study points: In tumor T cells, estimated coverage reached 6.5% to 7% for alpha chains and about 13% for beta chains. Counts of expanded intratumoral alpha and beta TCRs tracked tumor mutation counts.

By frequency in the sample, this clonotype is medium-sized. The antigen is undetermined. This chain links TRBV19 with TRBJ2-1; 12 bases are a match to TRBD1. The sequence derives from a female donor with early-stage non-small cell lung cancer. Sequencing used lung tumor tissue, obtained at surgery. This CDR3 is CASSIDAPGQGARNEQFF. CDR3 in DNA: TGTGCCAGTAGTATAGATGCCCCGGGACAGGGGGCCCGCAATGAGCAGTTCTTC.